This T cell receptor (beta chain) was recovered during a study of shared clonotypes between healthy human individuals. Study overall: Three plates each covered CD4 naive and memory; CD8 naive two, CD8 memory one.

Sequenced by immunoSEQ multiplex PCR; TCRdb stores in-frame clones only, minus some. The table shows some 500,000 clones, with 90% to 97% occurring only once. The CDR3 is made up of 15 amino acids. The V end was cut by 8 bases, the J end by 1 base, with 17 bases between. Germline CDR1 and CDR2: MNHEY and SMNVEV (reference sequence). The split of CD4+ cells yielded CD45RA+ naive and CD45RA-negative memory subsets. This clone was seen a single time. Its antigen is unknown. Findings and limits, study-wide: Represented diversity, genetic and exposure-history alike, was limited by few donors. With a handful of donors compared, 4.5% to 6.5% of naive CD4 clonotypes were shared.

The source is a woman aged 25 to 39 in good health. Sequenced: naive CD4+ T cells sorted from blood. Subset in this sample: CD45RA+ positively selected. The chain uses TRBV27 and TRBJ1-1; unclear D gene. CDR3 bases: TGTGCCAGCTCCTCGGCCGGGCCTCCGAACACTGAAGCTTTCTTT. Its protein is CASSSAGPPNTEAFF.